This T cell receptor beta chain was recorded in a study of shared clonotypes between healthy human individuals. Study results and caveats: Memory subsets generally showed lower estimated richness than naive subsets. Four donors held around 5% of naive CD4 clonotypes in common.

After removal of 2 bases from V and 5 bases from J, the junction contained 3 bases not matched to a gene. CDR1 is SGHTA, CDR2 FQGNSA, per germline. CDR3 length: 14 residues. Turning to this clone: Its antigen is currently unknown.

CD4+ cell separation produced CD45RA+ naive and CD45RA-negative memory subsets. TCRdb's copy holds only in-frame clones and misses some; the assay was immunoSEQ multiplex PCR. The table has 850,000 to 1,100,000 clones, 70% to 85% seen once. V and J are TRBV7-2 and TRBJ2-7; 10 nucleotides agree with TRBD2. This clonotype originated in a young man in good health. Some clones in this sample may be carry-over from other donors' samples. Sequencing input: memory CD4+ T cells from PBMCs. Subset specified: CD45RA-negative fraction. CDR3 sequence reads: CASSLQGTSDEQYF. The CDR3 coding sequence is TGTGCCAGCAGCTTACAAGGGACTAGCGACGAGCAGTACTTC.